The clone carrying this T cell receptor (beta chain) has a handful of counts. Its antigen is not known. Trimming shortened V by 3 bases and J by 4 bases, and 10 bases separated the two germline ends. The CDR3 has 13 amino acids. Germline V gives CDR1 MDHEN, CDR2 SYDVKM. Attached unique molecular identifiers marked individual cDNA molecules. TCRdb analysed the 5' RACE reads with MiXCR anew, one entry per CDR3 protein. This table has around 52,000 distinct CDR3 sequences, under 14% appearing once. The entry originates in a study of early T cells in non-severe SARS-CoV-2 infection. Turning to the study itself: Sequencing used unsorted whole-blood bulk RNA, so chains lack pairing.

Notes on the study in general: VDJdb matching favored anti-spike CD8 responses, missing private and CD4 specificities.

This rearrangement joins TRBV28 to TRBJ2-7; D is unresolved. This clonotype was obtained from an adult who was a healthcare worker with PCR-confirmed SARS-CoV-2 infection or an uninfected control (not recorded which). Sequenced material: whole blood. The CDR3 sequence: CASSFPSGYEQYF. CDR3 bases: TGTGCCAGCAGTTTCCCTTCCGGGTACGAGCAGTACTTC.